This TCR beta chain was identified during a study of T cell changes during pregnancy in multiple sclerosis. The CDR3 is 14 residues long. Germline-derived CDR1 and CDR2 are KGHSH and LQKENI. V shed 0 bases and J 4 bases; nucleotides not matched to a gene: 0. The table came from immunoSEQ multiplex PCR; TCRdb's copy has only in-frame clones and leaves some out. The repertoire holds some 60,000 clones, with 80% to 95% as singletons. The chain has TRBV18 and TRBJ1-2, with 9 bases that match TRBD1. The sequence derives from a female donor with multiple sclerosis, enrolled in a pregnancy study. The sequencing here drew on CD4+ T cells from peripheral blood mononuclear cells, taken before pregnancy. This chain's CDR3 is CASSPPTGGYGYTF. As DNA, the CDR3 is TGTGCCAGCTCACCACCGACAGGGGGCTATGGCTACACCTTC.